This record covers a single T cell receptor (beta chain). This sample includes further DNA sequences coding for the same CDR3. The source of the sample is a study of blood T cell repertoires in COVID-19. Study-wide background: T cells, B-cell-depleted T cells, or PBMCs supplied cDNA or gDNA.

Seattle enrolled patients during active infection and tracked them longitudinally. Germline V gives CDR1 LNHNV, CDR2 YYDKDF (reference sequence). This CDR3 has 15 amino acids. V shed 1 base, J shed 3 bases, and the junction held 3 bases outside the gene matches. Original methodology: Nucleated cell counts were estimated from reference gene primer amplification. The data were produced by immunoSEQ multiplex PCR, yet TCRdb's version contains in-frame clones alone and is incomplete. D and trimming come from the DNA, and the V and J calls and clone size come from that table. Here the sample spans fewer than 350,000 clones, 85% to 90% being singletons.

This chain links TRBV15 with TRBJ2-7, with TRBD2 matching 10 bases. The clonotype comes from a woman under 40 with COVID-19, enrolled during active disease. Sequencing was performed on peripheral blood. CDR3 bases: TGTGCCACCAGCAGAGGACTAGCGGGCAGCTACGAGCAGTACTTC. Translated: CATSRGLAGSYEQYF.